This TCR beta chain came from a study of beta chain features in type 1 diabetes. General study findings and limits: Within each of all four CD4+ subsets, Type 1 diabetes patients had TCRB CDR3s that were moderately but significantly shorter.

Germline V gene lookup returns CDR1 SQVTM and CDR2 ANQGSEA. V dropped 6 bases and J dropped 4; count of bases not matched to a gene: 10. This CDR3 spans 15 amino acids. Since all of the isolated RNA was reverse transcribed, expressed TCRB transcripts were what got sequenced. About 3.57 million reads per sample on average were obtained from naive, central memory and regulatory T cell samples. Sequenced by immunoSEQ multiplex PCR; TCRdb stores in-frame clones only, minus some. Counted here are about 130,000 clones, roughly a tenth occurring once; the ten biggest clones make up about 0.66%. Only a few counts were recorded for this clone. Its antigen remains unidentified.

The sequence derives from a man aged 18 to 35 in good health. Sequenced input: central memory CD4+ T cells from blood. The chain combines TRBV29-1 with TRBJ2-1; TRBD1 matches 9 bases. The CDR3, as DNA: TGCAGCGTCACCATAACAGGGGGCAGTTACAATGAGCAGTTCTTC. Protein product: CSVTITGGSYNEQFF.